This T cell receptor (beta chain) was identified in a study of blood T cells in healthy people across ages. About this clonotype: Its target is not known.

Study-level findings and limits: Nothing was known about donor CMV status, and this possibly confounded expanded clonotype changes. Relative to aged donors, long-lived donors carried more naive CD4+ cells and displayed higher diversity. Age advanced and TCR beta diversity per million T cells fell, roughly linearly.

Looked up from germline, CDR1 is DFQATT and CDR2 is SNEGSKA (reference sequence). This CDR3 region has 15 residues. Using a J-beta primer mix together with a sample-barcoded 5' primer, a second PCR was run for about 6 to 11 cycles. TCRdb reanalysed the 5' RACE reads using MiXCR and keeps one entry per CDR3 protein. The table has just over 1 million distinct CDR3 sequences, 45% seen once. The chain recombines TRBV20-1 with TRBJ2-4, with a possible D match to TRBD1 (6 bases). The last part of the DNA fits TRBJ2-7 better; the J call may be wrong. The sample comprised blood. The clonotype was recovered from a woman in her sixties in good health. This CDR3 reads CSAPSAARGGFEQYF. The CDR3 DNA follows: TGCAGTGCCCCCTCTGCGGCTAGAGGGGGATTCGAGCAGTACTTC.